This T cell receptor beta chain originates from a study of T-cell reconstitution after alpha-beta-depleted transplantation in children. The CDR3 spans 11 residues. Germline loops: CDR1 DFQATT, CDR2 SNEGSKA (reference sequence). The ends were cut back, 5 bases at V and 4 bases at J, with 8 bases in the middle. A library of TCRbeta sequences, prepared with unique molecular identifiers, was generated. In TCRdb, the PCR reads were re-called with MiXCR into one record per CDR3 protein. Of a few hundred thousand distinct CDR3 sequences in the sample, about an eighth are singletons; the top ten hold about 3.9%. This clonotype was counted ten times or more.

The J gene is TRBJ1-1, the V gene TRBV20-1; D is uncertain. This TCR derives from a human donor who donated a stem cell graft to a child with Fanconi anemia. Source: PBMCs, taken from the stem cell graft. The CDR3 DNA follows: TGCAGTGCTTCGTCGGGCACTGAAGCTTTCTTT. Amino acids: CSASSGTEAFF.